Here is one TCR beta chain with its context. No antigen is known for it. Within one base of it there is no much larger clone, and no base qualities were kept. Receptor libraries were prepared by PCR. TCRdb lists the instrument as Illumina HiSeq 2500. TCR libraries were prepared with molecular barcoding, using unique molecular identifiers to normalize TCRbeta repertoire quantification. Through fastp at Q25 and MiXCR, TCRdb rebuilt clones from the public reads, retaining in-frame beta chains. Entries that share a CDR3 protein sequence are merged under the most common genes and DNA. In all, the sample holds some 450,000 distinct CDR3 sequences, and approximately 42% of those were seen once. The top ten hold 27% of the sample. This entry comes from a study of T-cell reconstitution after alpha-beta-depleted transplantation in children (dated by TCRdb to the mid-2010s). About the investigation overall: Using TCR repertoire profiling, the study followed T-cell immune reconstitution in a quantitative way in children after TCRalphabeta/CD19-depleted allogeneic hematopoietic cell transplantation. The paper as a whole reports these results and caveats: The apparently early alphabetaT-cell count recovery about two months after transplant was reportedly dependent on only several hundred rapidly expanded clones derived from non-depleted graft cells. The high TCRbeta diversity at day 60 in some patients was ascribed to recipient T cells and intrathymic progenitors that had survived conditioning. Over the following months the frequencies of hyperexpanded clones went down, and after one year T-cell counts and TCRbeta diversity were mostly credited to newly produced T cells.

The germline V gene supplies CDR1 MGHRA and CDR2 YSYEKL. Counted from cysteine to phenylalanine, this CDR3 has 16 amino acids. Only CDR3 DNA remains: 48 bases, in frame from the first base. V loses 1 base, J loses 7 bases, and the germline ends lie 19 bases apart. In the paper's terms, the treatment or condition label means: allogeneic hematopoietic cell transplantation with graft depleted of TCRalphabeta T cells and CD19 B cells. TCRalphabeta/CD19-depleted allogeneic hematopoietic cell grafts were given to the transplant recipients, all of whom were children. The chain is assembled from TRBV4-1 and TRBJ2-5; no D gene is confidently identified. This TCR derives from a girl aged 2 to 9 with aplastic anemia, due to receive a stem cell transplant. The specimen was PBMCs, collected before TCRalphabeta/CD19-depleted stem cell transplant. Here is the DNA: TGCGCCAGCAGCCAAGGCGTCGCAAAGAGTAGTGGGACCCAGTACTTC. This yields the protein CASSQGVAKSSGTQYF.